This is a list of T cell receptor beta chains from one sample in a study of regulatory T cells in long-lasting Graves disease. Using its own MiXCR run on the multiplex PCR reads, TCRdb lists one record per CDR3 protein. The repertoire includes about 450,000 distinct CDR3 sequences, about a sixth of them detected once, and roughly 10% sits in the top ten. These same data were also listed under a study on T cells in Graves' hyperthyroidism and ophthalmopathy.

Source: peripheral blood mononuclear cells (PBMCs), taken at new diagnosis, from a patient treated with antithyroid drugs. The receptors originated from a woman aged 25 to 39 with Graves disease. CDR3s include the opening cysteine and the closing phenylalanine or tryptophan. A D gene is named only where the DNA matches it firmly. Clone size is not always given. Where it is, it says once, few, many or a class for expanded clones.

V	size	J	D	CDR3	DNA
TRBV15	.	TRBJ2-7	TRBD2	CATSGLRGGRYEQYF	TGTGCCACCAGCGGGCTCAGGGGCGGGAGGTACGAGCAGTACTTC
TRBV11-2	many	TRBJ2-1	TRBD1	CASSSTGGLANEQFF	TGTGCCAGCAGTTCAACAGGGGGACTCGCCAATGAGCAGTTCTTC
TRBV2	.	TRBJ1-4	.	CATNRAANEKLFF	TGTGCCACTAACAGGGCTGCTAATGAAAAACTGTTTTTT
TRBV7-2	many	TRBJ2-1	.	CASSLTATNEQFF	TGTGCCAGCAGCCTGACTGCTACCAATGAGCAGTTCTTC
TRBV6-4	few	TRBJ2-1	TRBD2	CASSPGLAGVASSYNEQFF	TGTGCCAGCAGTCCGGGACTAGCGGGAGTCGCTAGCTCCTACAATGAGCAGTTCTTC
TRBV3-1	.	TRBJ2-1	.	CASSNGLYNEQFF	TGTGCCAGCAGCAACGGACTGTACAATGAGCAGTTCTTC
TRBV6-5	many	TRBJ2-5	.	CASSYGETQYF	TGTGCCAGCAGTTACGGGGAGACCCAGTACTTC
TRBV15	.	TRBJ2-4	.	CATSRDRGGGNKNIQYF	TGTGCCACCAGCAGAGATCGAGGGGGAGGGAACAAAAACATTCAGTACTTC
TRBV18	many	TRBJ2-4	.	CASSPGGVQYF	TGTGCCAGCTCACCCGGCGGGGTTCAGTACTTC
TRBV20-1	many	TRBJ2-7	TRBD2	CSARAAGLAGSEQYF	TGCAGTGCTAGAGCGGCGGGACTAGCGGGAAGCGAGCAGTACTTC
TRBV11-1	many	TRBJ2-1	TRBD2	CASSPQFTSDSYNEQFF	TGTGCCAGCAGCCCGCAATTTACTAGCGACTCCTACAATGAGCAGTTCTTC
TRBV9	few	TRBJ2-2	.	CASSARLTYTGELFF	TGTGCCAGCAGCGCCCGACTAACTTACACCGGGGAGCTGTTTTTT
TRBV29-1	.	TRBJ1-2	.	CSVNYGYTF	TGCAGCGTTAACTATGGCTACACCTTC
TRBV19	.	TRBJ1-5	.	CASSIGKGRSNQPQHF	TGTGCCAGTAGTATAGGTAAGGGACGGAGCAATCAGCCCCAGCATTTT
TRBV28	many	TRBJ1-5	.	CASSYALNQPQHF	TGTGCCAGCAGTTACGCCCTCAATCAGCCCCAGCATTTT
TRBV20-1	.	TRBJ2-6	.	CSARAEAGANVLTF	TGCAGTGCTAGAGCGGAGGCCGGGGCCAACGTCCTGACTTTC
TRBV20-1	.	TRBJ2-7	.	CSASGEAMGALGYEQYF	TGCAGTGCTAGCGGGGAGGCTATGGGGGCGCTCGGCTACGAGCAGTACTTC
TRBV7-9	.	TRBJ2-2	.	CASSLTWGSAGELFF	TGTGCCAGCAGCTTAACTTGGGGGAGCGCCGGGGAGCTGTTTTTT
TRBV12-3/TRBV12-4	many	TRBJ1-5	.	CASSLAGPESSLQPQHF	TGTGCCAGCAGTTTAGCGGGTCCAGAGAGTTCCCTCCAGCCCCAGCATTTT
TRBV27	many	TRBJ2-1	.	CASSLSPAYNEQFF	TGTGCCAGCAGTTTATCTCCAGCCTACAATGAGCAGTTCTTC
TRBV10-3	.	TRBJ1-1	.	CAIRQTTMNTEAFF	TGTGCCATCAGGCAGACAACCATGAACACTGAAGCTTTCTTT
TRBV11-2	once	TRBJ1-2	.	CASSLPSRGPTPFYGYTF	TGTGCCAGCAGCCTTCCTTCGAGGGGACCTACCCCGTTCTATGGCTACACCTTC
TRBV7-9	many	TRBJ2-7	TRBD1	CASSLGGQYYEQYF	TGTGCCAGCAGCTTAGGGGGACAGTACTACGAGCAGTACTTC
TRBV12-5	many	TRBJ2-1	.	CASSRAALNEQFF	TGTGCTAGTTCCAGGGCCGCCCTGAATGAGCAGTTCTTC
TRBV20-1	many	TRBJ2-1	.	CSFLPGRHEQFF	TGCAGTTTCCTCCCGGGGCGTCATGAGCAGTTCTTC
TRBV3-1	many	TRBJ2-1	TRBD1	CASSHVGQGVLDEQFF	TGTGCCAGCAGCCACGTAGGACAGGGTGTTTTAGATGAGCAGTTCTTC
TRBV29-1	many	TRBJ2-1	.	CSSGGGLTYNEQFF	TGCAGCTCCGGCGGCGGGTTGACCTACAATGAGCAGTTCTTC
TRBV6-2/TRBV6-3	many	TRBJ1-4	.	CASSWSKGEKLFF	TGTGCCAGCAGTTGGAGTAAAGGAGAAAAACTGTTTTTT
TRBV7-9	.	TRBJ2-5	TRBD2	CASSFTGGIQETQYF	TGTGCCAGCAGCTTCACCGGGGGGATCCAAGAGACCCAGTACTTC
TRBV20-1	few	TRBJ2-2	TRBD2	CSAKGLAGQYTGELFF	TGCAGTGCAAAGGGACTAGCGGGACAATACACCGGGGAGCTGTTTTTT
TRBV28	many	TRBJ2-4	.	CASSFSGSPPFTIIQYF	TGTGCCAGCAGTTTTTCCGGTAGCCCCCCTTTCACCATCATTCAGTACTTC
TRBV10-3	.	TRBJ2-7	.	CAIGQELAEQYF	TGTGCCATCGGCCAGGAACTTGCCGAGCAGTACTTC
TRBV7-3	.	TRBJ2-1	.	CASSPGPPSNNEQFF	TGTGCCAGCAGCCCAGGTCCCCCAAGTAACAATGAGCAGTTCTTC
TRBV30	many	TRBJ2-1	TRBD2	CAWEGLAGAGEQFF	TGTGCCTGGGAGGGACTAGCGGGAGCTGGCGAGCAGTTCTTC
TRBV30	many	TRBJ2-1	TRBD2	CAWTSGTHNEQFF	TGTGCCTGGACTAGCGGTACCCACAATGAGCAGTTCTTC
TRBV5-5	.	TRBJ1-2	.	CASSAGQLNGYTF	TGTGCCAGCAGCGCTGGACAGCTCAATGGCTACACCTTC